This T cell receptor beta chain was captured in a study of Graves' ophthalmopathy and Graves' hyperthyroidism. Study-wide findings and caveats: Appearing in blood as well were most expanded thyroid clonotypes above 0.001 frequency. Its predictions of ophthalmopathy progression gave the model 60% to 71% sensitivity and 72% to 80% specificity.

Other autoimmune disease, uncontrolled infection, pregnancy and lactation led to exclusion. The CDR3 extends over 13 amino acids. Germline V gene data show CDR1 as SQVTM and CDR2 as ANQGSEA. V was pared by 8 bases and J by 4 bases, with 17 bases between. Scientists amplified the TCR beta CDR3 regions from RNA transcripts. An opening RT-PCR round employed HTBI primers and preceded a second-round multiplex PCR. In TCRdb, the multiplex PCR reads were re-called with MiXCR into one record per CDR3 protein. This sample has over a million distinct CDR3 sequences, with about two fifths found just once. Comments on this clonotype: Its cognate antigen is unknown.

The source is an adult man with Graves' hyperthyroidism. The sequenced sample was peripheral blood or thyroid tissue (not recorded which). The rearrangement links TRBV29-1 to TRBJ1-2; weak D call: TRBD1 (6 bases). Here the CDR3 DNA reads TGCAGCTTAGTCGGACAGACAGGCTATGGCTACACCTTC. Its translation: CSLVGQTGYGYTF.